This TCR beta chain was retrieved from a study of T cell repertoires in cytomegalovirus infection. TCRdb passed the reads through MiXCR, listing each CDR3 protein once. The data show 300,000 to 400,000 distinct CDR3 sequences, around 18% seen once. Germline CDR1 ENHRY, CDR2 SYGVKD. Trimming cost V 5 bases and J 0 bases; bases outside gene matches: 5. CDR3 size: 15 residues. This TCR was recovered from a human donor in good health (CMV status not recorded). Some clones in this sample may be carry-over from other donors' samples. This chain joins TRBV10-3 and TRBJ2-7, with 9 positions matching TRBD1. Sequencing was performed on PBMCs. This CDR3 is CAISPGQGVSYEQYF. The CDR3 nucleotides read TGTGCCATCAGTCCGGGACAGGGAGTCTCCTACGAGCAGTACTTC.